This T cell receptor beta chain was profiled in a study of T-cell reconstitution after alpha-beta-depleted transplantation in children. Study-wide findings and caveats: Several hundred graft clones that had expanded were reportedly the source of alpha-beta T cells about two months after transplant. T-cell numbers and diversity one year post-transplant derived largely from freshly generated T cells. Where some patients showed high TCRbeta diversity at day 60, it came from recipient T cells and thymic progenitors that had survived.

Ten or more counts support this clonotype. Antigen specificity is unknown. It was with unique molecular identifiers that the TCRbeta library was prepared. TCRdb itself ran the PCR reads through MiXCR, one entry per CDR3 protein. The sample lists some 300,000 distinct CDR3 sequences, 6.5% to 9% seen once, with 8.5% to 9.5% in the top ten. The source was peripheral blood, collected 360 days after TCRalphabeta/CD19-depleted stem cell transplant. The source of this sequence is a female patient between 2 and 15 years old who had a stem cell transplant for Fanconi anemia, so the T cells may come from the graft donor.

This CDR3 reads CASSALWTGDQPQHF. For the CDR3, the DNA is TGTGCCAGCAGTGCTCTGTGGACAGGGGATCAGCCCCAGCATTTT. The rearrangement links TRBV28 to TRBJ1-5; 9 bases line up with TRBD1. The V segment lost 5 bases and the J segment 5 bases; nucleotides outside the gene matches: 7. This CDR3 contains 15 residues. In germline, CDR1 is MDHEN, CDR2 SYDVKM.